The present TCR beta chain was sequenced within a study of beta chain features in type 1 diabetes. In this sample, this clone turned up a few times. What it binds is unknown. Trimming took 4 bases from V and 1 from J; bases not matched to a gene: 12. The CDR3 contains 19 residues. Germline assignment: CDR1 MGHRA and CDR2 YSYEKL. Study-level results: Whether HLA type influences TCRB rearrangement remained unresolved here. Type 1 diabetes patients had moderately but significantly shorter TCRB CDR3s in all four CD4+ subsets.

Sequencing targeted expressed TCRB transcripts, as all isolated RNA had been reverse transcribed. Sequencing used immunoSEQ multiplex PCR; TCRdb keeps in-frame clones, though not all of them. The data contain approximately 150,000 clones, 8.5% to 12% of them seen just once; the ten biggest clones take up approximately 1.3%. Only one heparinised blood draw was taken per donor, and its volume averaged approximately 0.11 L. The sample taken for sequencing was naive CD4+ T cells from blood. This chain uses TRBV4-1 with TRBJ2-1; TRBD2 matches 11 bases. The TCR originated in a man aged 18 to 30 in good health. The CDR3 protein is CASSPLGLAVPNSYNEQFF. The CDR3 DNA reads TGCGCCAGCAGCCCCCTGGGACTAGCGGTCCCCAATTCCTACAATGAGCAGTTCTTC.